The 12 T cell receptor beta chains below were found in one sample sequenced in a study of siplizumab effects on memory and regulatory T cells. Only in-frame clones appear in the TCRdb table, and some are missing; sequencing was by immunoSEQ multiplex PCR. Of 90,000 to 130,000 clones in the sample, 80% to 95% were seen once. The specimen sequenced was CD4+ T cells sorted from blood. The source is a human donor in good health.

The V gene is TRBV7-9, the J gene TRBJ2-7; 7 nucleotides agree with TRBD1. Germline loops: CDR1 SEHNR, CDR2 FQNEAQ (reference sequence). V lost 5 bases to trimming and J lost 3 bases; unmatched junction nucleotides: 13. The CDR3 runs to 16 residues. As DNA, the CDR3 is TGTGCCAGCAGCCCAAGTGTAGGCAGGGGGAACTACGAGCAGTACTTC. Amino acids: CASSPSVGRGNYEQYF.

This clone was seen just once. This chain uses TRBV18 with TRBJ1-1, with D possibly TRBD1 on 5 matching bases. Germline values: CDR1 KGHSH, CDR2 LQKENI. This CDR3 comprises 15 residues. The V and J ends lost 4 bases and 1 base respectively, with 13 bases between them. The CDR3 protein is CASSQPWGENTEAFF. The DNA for the CDR3 is TGTGCCAGCTCACAACCCTGGGGGGAGAACACTGAAGCTTTCTTT.

V gene TRBV10-3 combines with J gene TRBJ1-2, with unresolved D. V shed 11 bases and J shed 3 bases, with 19 bases lying between them. The CDR3 length is 14 residues. Germline V CDR1 and CDR2: ENHRY, SYGVKD. The CDR3 region has the DNA TGTGCCTCAACGGCGACGGCTTTAGACTATGGCTACACCTTC. Protein sequence: CASTATALDYGYTF.

In this sample, this clone turned up a few times. V gene TRBV6-6 combines with J gene TRBJ2-1, with D unclear. The CDR3 has 12 residues. Germline V lookup: CDR1 MNHNY, CDR2 SVGAGI (reference sequence). The germline V and J ends were trimmed by 8 bases and 7 bases, with 12 bases remaining between them. CDR3 DNA sequence: TGTGCCAGCCGTCTGGGGTGGAATGAGCAGTTCTTC. Its protein is CASRLGWNEQFF.

The chain employs TRBV5-1 and TRBJ2-2; the match to TRBD1 covers 10 bases. Trimming removed 2 bases from V and 5 bases from J; junction bases left unmatched: 9. CDR1 and CDR2 from the germline V gene are SGHRS and YFSETQ. There are 17 residues in the CDR3. CDR3 nucleotide sequence: TGCGCCAGCAGCTTTGGGACAGGGGCCGCCCGAACCGGGGAGCTGTTTTTT. Its translation is CASSFGTGAARTGELFF.

The chain couples TRBV18 to TRBJ2-5; maybe TRBD2 (5 bases). With 2 bases removed from V and 5 bases from J, the gap between germline ends came to 12 bases. This CDR3 is 14 amino acids long. Germline CDR1 reads KGHSH; CDR2 reads LQKENI. CDR3 sequence: CASSPRVRDETQYF. CDR3 DNA: TGTGCCAGCTCACCAAGGGTGAGGGATGAGACCCAGTACTTC.

This chain uses TRBV11-2 with TRBJ2-7; 9 bases line up with TRBD2. V lost 4 bases and J lost 3; bases outside the gene matches: 4. The germline gives CDR1 SGHAT, CDR2 FQNNGV. The CDR3 extends over 14 amino acids. CDR3 DNA sequence: TGTGCCAGCAGCTCAGATAGCGGGGGCTACGAGCAGTACTTC. This translates into CASSSDSGGYEQYF. The full variable domain, with the rest looked up from reference TRBV11-2 and TRBJ2-7, is EAGVAQSPRYKIIEKRQSVAFWCNPISGHATLYWYQQILGQGPKLLIQFQNNGVVDDSQLPKDRFSAERLKGVDSTLKIQPAKLEDSAVYLCASSSDSGGYEQYFGPGTRLTVT.

This sequence joins TRBV18 and TRBJ1-1, with TRBD1 as a possible D gene (5 bases). Germline V gene lookup returns CDR1 KGHSH and CDR2 LQKENI. CDR3 length: 16 amino acids. V lost 2 bases and J lost 1, with 14 bases in between. The CDR3 sequence: CASSPGTLVKNTEAFF. CDR3 sequence (DNA): TGTGCCAGCTCACCAGGGACCCTAGTCAAGAACACTGAAGCTTTCTTT.

This rearrangement joins TRBV19 to TRBJ2-2, with D tentatively TRBD1 (5 bases). V dropped 3 bases and J dropped 0 bases, with 11 bases sitting between them. Germline V gene lookup returns CDR1 LNHDA and CDR2 SQIVND (reference sequence). CDR3 length: 16 residues. This CDR3 is CASSMAGQPNTGELFF. The CDR3 DNA reads TGTGCCAGTAGTATGGCAGGGCAGCCGAACACCGGGGAGCTGTTTTTT.

About this clone: Other DNA sequences in the same sample also yield this CDR3. The V and J genes are TRBV18 and TRBJ2-3; D ambiguous. Per the germline V gene, CDR1 is KGHSH and CDR2 is LQKENI. V was trimmed by 0 bases and J by 0 bases, leaving 1 base between them. The CDR3 totals 13 residues. The CDR3 DNA reads as TGTGCCAGCTCACCACCTAGCACAGATACGCAGTATTTT. Amino acids: CASSPPSTDTQYF. The full variable domain, completed using reference TRBV18 and TRBJ2-3, is NAGVMQNPRHLVRRRGQEARLRCSPMKGHSHVYWYRQLPEEGLKFMVYLQKENIIDESGMPKERFSAEFPKEGPSILRIQQVVRGDSAAYFCASSPPSTDTQYFGPGTRLTVL.

The V gene is TRBV5-1, the J gene TRBJ1-1; 8 bases are shared with TRBD1. The ends lost 3 bases at V and 5 bases at J; junction bases unmatched: 12. The germline V gene has CDR1 SGHRS and CDR2 YFSETQ. The length of the CDR3 is 16 residues. CDR3 region: CASSSDRVLVRTEAFF. Written as DNA, the CDR3 is TGCGCCAGCAGCTCGGACAGGGTGTTAGTGAGGACTGAAGCTTTCTTT.

The chain has TRBV6-5 and TRBJ1-2; D remains unclear. V lost 8 bases and J 1 base, leaving 5 bases between the germline ends. The CDR3 runs to 11 residues. Germline-derived CDR1 and CDR2 are MNHEY and SVGAGI. The CDR3 region has the DNA TGTGCCAGCGGGTATAACTATGGCTACACCTTC. This sequence encodes CASGYNYGYTF.